The rows below give T cell receptor beta chains drawn from one sample of a study of cytomegalovirus exposure and HLA in healthy donors. Only in-frame clones appear in the TCRdb table, and some are missing; sequencing was by immunoSEQ multiplex PCR. Found here are nearly 110,000 clones, 82% of them singletons; the top ten hold more than 1.5%. Sequencing was performed on PBMCs. These receptors originate from a man aged 45 to 65 in good health and CMV-seronegative. Both conserved end residues are part of each CDR3. The order of the fields is V gene, D gene, clone size, J gene, CDR3 protein, CDR3 DNA. A D gene is named only where the DNA matches it firmly. Clone size is given for some rows only: seen once, a few or many times, or a class if the clone is expanded.

TRBV30	NA	once	TRBJ1-5	CAWSAYRNQPQHF	TGTGCCTGGAGTGCCTACCGTAATCAGCCCCAGCATTTT
TRBV11-1	NA	NA	TRBJ2-1	CASSLRNEQFF	TGTGCCAGCAGCTTACGGAATGAGCAGTTCTTC
TRBV5-5	TRBD1	NA	TRBJ2-2	CASSLDRGVHGELFF	TGTGCCAGCAGCTTGGACAGGGGGGTACACGGGGAGCTGTTTTTT
TRBV30	TRBD1	NA	TRBJ2-7	CAWGQGFSYEQYF	TGTGCCTGGGGACAGGGATTCTCCTACGAGCAGTACTTC
TRBV5-1	NA	few	TRBJ1-2	CASSLTPLTDPTQGGYTF	TGCGCCAGCAGCTTGACCCCCCTGACAGACCCTACTCAGGGCGGCTACACCTTC
TRBV27	NA	NA	TRBJ2-3	CASTAGPEDTQYF	TGTGCCAGCACGGCGGGGCCCGAAGATACGCAGTATTTT
TRBV9	NA	NA	TRBJ1-6	CASSVGQSANSPLHF	TGTGCCAGCAGCGTAGGACAGTCAGCGAATTCACCCCTCCACTTT
TRBV4-1	TRBD2	once	TRBJ2-1	CASSLGLAGGHTYNEQFF	TGCGCCAGCAGCCTTGGACTAGCGGGGGGGCACACCTACAATGAGCAGTTCTTC
TRBV19	TRBD1	few	TRBJ2-7	CASTGGPYEQYF	TGTGCCAGTACAGGGGGCCCCTACGAGCAGTACTTC
TRBV7-8	NA	NA	TRBJ1-1	CASSLDSLMLEAFF	TGTGCCAGCAGCCTGGACAGCCTTATGCTTGAAGCTTTCTTT
TRBV10-1	NA	NA	TRBJ2-3	CASSLTRGLGTDTQYF	TGCGCCAGCAGTCTCACGAGGGGACTTGGCACAGATACGCAGTATTTT
TRBV9	NA	NA	TRBJ2-2	CASSAFHTGELFF	TGTGCCAGCAGCGCTTTCCACACCGGGGAGCTGTTTTTT
TRBV2	NA	NA	TRBJ2-3	CASRSGSSTDTQYF	TGTGCCAGCAGATCCGGGAGCTCCACAGATACGCAGTATTTT
TRBV19	TRBD1	NA	TRBJ1-2	CAIRDRGTANYGYTF	TGTGCCATCAGGGACAGAGGGACAGCTAACTATGGCTACACCTTC
TRBV18	NA	NA	TRBJ2-4	CASSQQDIQYF	TGTGCCAGCTCACAACAGGACATTCAGTACTTC
TRBV2	NA	NA	TRBJ1-5	CASSETGTQHF	TGTGCCAGCAGTGAAACGGGGACCCAGCATTTT
TRBV14	NA	NA	TRBJ1-2	CASSLLRGSNYGYTF	TGTGCCAGCAGCCTCCTTCGCGGCTCTAACTATGGCTACACCTTC
TRBV7-6	NA	once	TRBJ2-7	CASSSASPGEQYF	TGTGCCAGCAGCTCCGCGTCCCCTGGCGAGCAGTACTTC
TRBV10-2	TRBD2	NA	TRBJ2-5	CASSPWGSRGGNQETQYF	TGCGCCAGCAGCCCCTGGGGTTCGCGGGGGGGGAACCAAGAGACCCAGTACTTC
TRBV5-4	NA	NA	TRBJ2-3	CATFGGGLSTDTQYF	TGTGCCACCTTTGGCGGGGGCCTTAGCACAGATACGCAGTATTTT
TRBV19	TRBD2	NA	TRBJ2-3	CASSTNSGGTTDTQYF	TGTGCCAGTAGTACCAATAGCGGGGGGACCACAGATACGCAGTATTTT
TRBV7-9	TRBD2	NA	TRBJ2-2	CASRKTSGGDTGELFF	TGTGCCAGCAGGAAGACTAGCGGGGGGGACACCGGGGAGCTGTTTTTT
TRBV19	NA	few	TRBJ2-1	CASSIRGHPYNEQFF	TGTGCCAGTAGTATAAGGGGACATCCCTACAATGAGCAGTTCTTC
TRBV9	NA	NA	TRBJ1-2	CASSPDSNYGYTF	TGTGCCAGCAGCCCCGACAGCAACTATGGCTACACCTTC
TRBV11-3	TRBD2	NA	TRBJ2-6	CASSPGGSGANVLTF	TGTGCCAGCAGCCCGGGAGGCTCTGGGGCCAACGTCCTGACTTTC